This T cell receptor beta chain originates from a study of radiotherapy plus CTLA-4 blockade in lung cancer. Background on the study: With 25% to 40% of patients having disease control, objective responses were seen in approximately 17%.

Generated by immunoSEQ multiplex PCR, the TCRdb table keeps only in-frame clones and is missing some. Among 85,000 to 90,000 clones, more than 75% were seen once, and the ten largest hold about a sixth. Comment on this clone: Its antigen is still unknown.

Findings and limits, study-wide: Radiotherapy plus ipilimumab was followed by expansion in blood of tumor-derived TCR clones. Response was reportedly best predicted by early blood T cell clone dynamics, with interferon-beta.

In chemo-refractory metastatic non-small-cell lung cancer, patients got ipilimumab CTLA-4 blockade together with focal radiation. The CDR3 has 15 residues. CDR1 SGHRS and CDR2 YFSETQ come from the germline V gene. The V end was cut by 2 bases, the J end by 2 bases, with 14 bases between. The receptor's source is a human donor with non-small cell lung cancer that progressed on radiotherapy plus ipilimumab. The chain recombines TRBV5-1 with TRBJ2-7; the D gene is possibly TRBD2 (5 bases). Sequenced material: peripheral blood, taken from a patient treated with radiotherapy plus ipilimumab. CDR3 region: CASSFSDDAPYEQYF. The CDR3 nucleotides read TGCGCCAGCAGCTTTAGCGACGATGCCCCCTACGAGCAGTACTTC.